The entry below gives a single T cell receptor beta chain sequence along with its context. The length of the CDR3 is 17 residues. Losses at the gene ends were 5 bases for V and 7 bases for J; bases not matched to a gene: 16. CDR1 and CDR2 (germline): SEHNR, FQNEAQ (reference sequence). TCRdb keeps only in-frame clones here, not all; method: immunoSEQ multiplex PCR. The sample shows approximately 90,000 clones, 87% of them seen only once. This sample is part of a study of OX40 agonist ivuxolimab in advanced cancers. Study-level information: Partial responses occurred in three patients (one hepatocellular carcinoma, two cutaneous melanoma).

The sequence was collected from an adult with an advanced solid tumor such as melanoma, head and neck, liver or kidney cancer. The input for sequencing was CD4+ or CD8+ T cells sorted from blood, taken in a trial of the OX40 agonist ivuxolimab. V is TRBV7-9 and J is TRBJ1-4, with TRBD1 identical over 7 bases. CDR3 in DNA: TGTGCCAGCAGCACCTATACCACAGGGGCAGGCGGTGAAAAACTGTTTTTT. Its translation is CASSTYTTGAGGEKLFF.